The clone carrying this TCR beta chain was seen a few times. The data derive from a study of glioma-infiltrating T cells after dendritic cell vaccination. Study as a whole: Between the early 2000s and the early 2010s, patients got autologous tumor lysate-pulsed dendritic cell vaccines.

The CDR3 covers 15 residues. V was shortened by 1 base and J by 8 bases, with 15 bases between the two germline ends. The V gene's germline CDR1 is LNHDA and CDR2 SQIVND (reference sequence). Primers: 60 V beta forward and 13 J beta reverse. The table came from immunoSEQ multiplex PCR; TCRdb's copy has only in-frame clones and leaves some out. The sample consists of tens of thousands of clones, 75% to 85% of them appearing once. Only patients with spare fresh-frozen tumor and over two years of follow-up were included. All glioblastoma patients lacked an isocitrate dehydrogenase mutation. This TCR was sampled from a human donor with glioblastoma. Sequencing used blood, obtained before dendritic cell vaccination. The chain combines TRBV19 with TRBJ2-1, with D maybe TRBD1 (5 bases). The CDR3 sequence: CASSIAFRVFDEQFF. The CDR3 region has the DNA TGTGCCAGTAGTATAGCCTTCAGGGTCTTTGATGAGCAGTTCTTC.